The rows below give T cell receptor beta chains drawn from one sample of a study of T cells in Graves' hyperthyroidism and ophthalmopathy. TCRdb passed the multiplex PCR reads through MiXCR, listing each CDR3 protein once. The sample lists roughly 290,000 distinct CDR3 sequences; roughly 13% were seen once. Sequences were obtained from blood. The receptors were sampled from a woman aged 40-49 years with Graves' hyperthyroidism. Both conserved end residues are part of each CDR3. Each record gives: J gene, D gene, V gene, clone size, CDR3 DNA, CDR3 protein. A D gene is named only where the DNA matches it firmly. Only part of the rows carry a size: once, few, many, or a class if the clone is expanded.

>TRBJ1-4|-|TRBV6-1|-
TGTGCCAGCAGTGAAGCCAGGGGTTATGAAAAACTGTTTTTT
CASSEARGYEKLFF
>TRBJ2-7|-|TRBV10-3|few
TGTGCCATCAGTGACCTAGGCTACGAGCAGTACTTC
CAISDLGYEQYF
>TRBJ2-7|-|TRBV2|many
TGTGCCAGCAGTGAAGCGCCGGGTATTAACTCCTACGAGCAGTACTTC
CASSEAPGINSYEQYF
>TRBJ1-1|-|TRBV2|many
TGTGCCAGCAGTACCTTTTGGGAATCTTTCTTT
CASSTFWESFF
>TRBJ2-3|-|TRBV5-1|-
TGCGCCAGCAGCTCCACCACCAAGGCAGATACGCAGTATTTT
CASSSTTKADTQYF
>TRBJ2-7|-|TRBV20-1|many
TGCAGTGCTAACGACGGAGCCCCCTACGAGCAGTACTTC
CSANDGAPYEQYF
>TRBJ1-5|-|TRBV19|many
TGTGCCAGCCGGGTTGGAATATGGGCGGATCAGCCCCAGCATTTT
CASRVGIWADQPQHF
>TRBJ1-2|-|TRBV30|few
TGTGCCTGGAGGGAGGTTTCCACACCAACGGGCTACACCTTC
CAWREVSTPTGYTF
>TRBJ2-1|TRBD2|TRBV20-1|many
TGCAGTGCTAGGAAACGGGGACTAGCGGGAGAAGTAAATGAGCAGTTCTTC
CSARKRGLAGEVNEQFF
>TRBJ2-5|-|TRBV6-1|many
TGTGCCAGCAGTGCAAACACCCCCCAAGAGACCCAGTACTTC
CASSANTPQETQYF
>TRBJ1-1|-|TRBV19|many
TGTGCCAGTAGTATACGGGAGGGATACATGAACACTGAAGCTTTCTTT
CASSIREGYMNTEAFF
>TRBJ2-7|-|TRBV5-1|many
TGCGCCAGCAGCTTGGCCAGTGGCTACGAGCAGTACTTC
CASSLASGYEQYF
>TRBJ2-7|-|TRBV10-3|many
TGTGCCATCAGCACCGGGACCTCTTCCTACGAGCAGTACTTC
CAISTGTSSYEQYF
>TRBJ2-5|-|TRBV18|many
TGTGCCAGCTCCCCGGGGGTCAGGCGAGAGACCCAGTACTTC
CASSPGVRRETQYF
>TRBJ2-1|-|TRBV12-3/TRBV12-4|many
TGTGCCAGCAGGGGGACTGCTAGCTCCTACAATGAGCAGTTCTTC
CASRGTASSYNEQFF
>TRBJ2-5|TRBD1|TRBV15|-
TGTGCCACCAGCAGAGGACTTGGACAGGAAGAGACCCAGTACTTC
CATSRGLGQEETQYF
>TRBJ2-3|-|TRBV9|-
TGTGCCTCTGGTCAAGGGTTTGTAGATACGCAGTATTTT
CASGQGFVDTQYF
>TRBJ2-1|-|TRBV2|many
TGTGCCAGCAGGTATGATTGGAGCTCCTACAATGAGCAGTTCTTC
CASRYDWSSYNEQFF
>TRBJ1-1|-|TRBV6-2/TRBV6-3|few
TGTGCCAGCAGTTACGGCAGTACTGAAGCTTTCTTT
CASSYGSTEAFF
>TRBJ1-1|-|TRBV9|-
TGTGCCAGCAGCCCGATGCTTGAAGCTTTCTTT
CASSPMLEAFF
>TRBJ2-1|TRBD1|TRBV11-2|many
TGTGCCAGCAGCTCTACAGGGGGCTTCTACAATGAGCAGTTCTTC
CASSSTGGFYNEQFF
>TRBJ2-7|-|TRBV28|many
TGTGCCAGCACCCCGCGGACGGACTGGGGTTGGGAGCAGTACTTC
CASTPRTDWGWEQYF
>TRBJ2-2|TRBD1|TRBV5-1|many
TGCGCCAGCAGCTGGGATGCAGGGGGCGCTGGCACCGGGGAGCTGTTTTTT
CASSWDAGGAGTGELFF
>TRBJ2-5|TRBD2|TRBV5-1|-
TGCGCCAGCATACCCCTTAGCGGGCCGCAAGAGACCCAGTACTTC
CASIPLSGPQETQYF
>TRBJ1-6|-|TRBV12-3/TRBV12-4|few
TGTGCCAGCAGGGGGTTTAATTCACCCCTCCACTTT
CASRGFNSPLHF
>TRBJ2-3|TRBD2|TRBV5-1|few
TGCGCCAGCAGCTTGGCAGCGGGGCGAGGCACAGATACGCAGTATTTT
CASSLAAGRGTDTQYF
>TRBJ1-5|-|TRBV19|few
TGTGCCAGTACCTCCCCCGGGGAGGGACATCAGCCCCAGCATTTT
CASTSPGEGHQPQHF
>TRBJ1-4|-|TRBV4-1|many
TGCGCCAGCAGCCAAGGGGGGGATACTCCATATGAAAAACTGTTTTTT
CASSQGGDTPYEKLFF
>TRBJ2-3|TRBD1|TRBV29-1|many
TGCAGCGCGACTTTGGGACAGGGGACAGATACGCAGTATTTT
CSATLGQGTDTQYF
>TRBJ2-1|TRBD2|TRBV19|many
TGTGCCAGTAGTATCCAACTAGCGGGAGACTATGAGCAGTTCTTC
CASSIQLAGDYEQFF
>TRBJ2-5|TRBD1|TRBV27|many
TGTGCCAGCAGTTTAACCGGGACAGCGACGACCCAGTACTTC
CASSLTGTATTQYF
>TRBJ2-1|TRBD2|TRBV6-1|many
TGTGCCAGCAGTGTAGGGACTAGCGGTTACAATGAGCAGTTCTTC
CASSVGTSGYNEQFF
>TRBJ2-1|-|TRBV11-3|-
TGTGCCAGCAGCTTAACGGGACTGGGTGACAATGAGCAGTTCTTC
CASSLTGLGDNEQFF
>TRBJ1-1|-|TRBV3-1|once
TGTGCCAGCAGCCAAGATGCGGGGGACACTGAAGCTTTCTTT
CASSQDAGDTEAFF
>TRBJ2-2|TRBD2|TRBV3-1|many
TGTGCCAGCAGCCACCAAGCGGGAACTAACACCGGGGAGCTGTTTTTT
CASSHQAGTNTGELFF
>TRBJ2-1|TRBD2|TRBV2|many
TGTGCCAGCAGACGACTAGCGGGCGACAATGAGCAGTTCTTC
CASRRLAGDNEQFF
>TRBJ1-1|TRBD1|TRBV5-6|many
TGTGCCAGCAGCTTGATGGACAGGGGGCCGGGTGAAGCTTTCTTT
CASSLMDRGPGEAFF
>TRBJ1-5|-|TRBV5-1|many
TGCGCCAGCAGCTTTGGGGGTACTGATCAGCCCCAGCATTTT
CASSFGGTDQPQHF
>TRBJ2-5|-|TRBV7-3|many
TGTGCCAGCAGCTTAAACTCCCAAGAGACCCAGTACTTC
CASSLNSQETQYF
>TRBJ1-5|TRBD1|TRBV2|many
TGTGCCAGCAGAAAGGGGGGGACAGGGGTTAATCAGCCCCAGCATTTT
CASRKGGTGVNQPQHF
>TRBJ1-2|-|TRBV12-3/TRBV12-4|many
TGTGCCAGCAGCCGTGGGGGGTATGGCTACACCTTC
CASSRGGYGYTF
>TRBJ1-5|TRBD1|TRBV6-5|many
TGTGCCAGCAGTTACGACAGGGCTCAGCCCCAGCATTTT
CASSYDRAQPQHF
>TRBJ2-5|-|TRBV6-2/TRBV6-3|few
TGTGCCAGCAGTTCACCCGGGATCAAAGAGACCCAGTACTTC
CASSSPGIKETQYF
>TRBJ2-2|TRBD2|TRBV14|-
TGTGCCAGCAGCCGACTAGCGGGTGCGAACACCGGGGAGCTGTTTTTT
CASSRLAGANTGELFF
>TRBJ1-5|-|TRBV7-8|many
TGTGCCAGCAGCTTAGCAGCTCACGGGCGGACCCAGCCCCAGCATTTT
CASSLAAHGRTQPQHF
>TRBJ1-2|TRBD1|TRBV28|many
TGTGCCAGCAGTCCGCCTGACAGGGTCAGGTATGGCTACACCTTC
CASSPPDRVRYGYTF